The sequence of this TCR beta chain was determined in a study of Ad26.COV2.S vaccination and SARS-CoV-2 variants. Across the study: Recipients of Ad26.COV2.S got it intramuscularly, once or twice 56 days apart. Study outcomes and limitations: While placebo recipients had lower spike-specific TCR breadth, vaccine recipients had more. After vaccination, reports described spike-specific CD8+ and CD4+ T cell responses as showing substantial breadth. Researchers cautioned that TCR breadth and depth analyses may have underestimated total T cell responses.

V lost 0 bases and J lost 6, with 9 bases in between. Germline assignment: CDR1 GTSNPN and CDR2 SVGIG (reference sequence). This CDR3 contains 13 residues. Treatment indicated: 15 to 20 received Ad26.COV2.S at low or high dose, single or two shots; 5 received placebo; per-sample allocation not given. Sampling happened 63 days after the first vaccine or placebo injection. TCRdb's copy holds only in-frame clones and misses some; the assay was immunoSEQ multiplex PCR. The sample carries roughly 410,000 clones, 83% recorded once. Note on this clone: Its cognate antigen is unknown.

Sequences were derived from peripheral blood, sampled in a trial of Ad26.COV2.S vaccine versus placebo. The chain has TRBV30 and TRBJ2-1; no firm D call. The source of this sequence is a person between 18 and 59 years old who received the Ad26.COV2.S COVID-19 vaccine or a placebo. The CDR3 bases are TGTGCCTGGAGTGTAGGCCAAGCCAATGAGCAGTTCTTC. This gives the protein CAWSVGQANEQFF.